Listed here is a single TCR beta chain. This specimen comes from a study of blood T cell repertoires in COVID-19. V shed 5 bases and J 4 bases; nucleotides not matched to a gene: 7. The CDR3 consists of 15 residues. Germline V gene lookup returns CDR1 SGHRS and CDR2 YFSETQ. Original processing notes: Amplification from reference gene primers served as the basis for estimated nucleated cell counts. The protocol was immunoSEQ multiplex PCR, while the TCRdb copy is restricted to in-frame clones and leaves out a portion. V and J calls and clone size are as listed in that table; D and trimming were resolved from the DNA. The repertoire holds some 82,000 clones, with under 90% as singletons.

The sample taken for sequencing was peripheral blood. The genes are TRBV5-1 and TRBJ2-3, with TRBD2 matching 10 bases. This TCR was sampled from an elderly man with acute or convalescent COVID-19. The CDR3 loop is CASSTGLAYSDTQYF. The CDR3 DNA sequence: TGCGCCAGCAGTACGGGACTAGCGTACTCAGATACGCAGTATTTT.